Listed here is a single T cell receptor (beta chain). This sample was taken from a study of blood T cell repertoires in COVID-19. About the study: Sample material is recorded as cDNA or gDNA derived from T cells, B-cell-depleted T cells, or PBMCs.

Libraries were prepared by immunoSEQ multiplex PCR; TCRdb keeps only in-frame clonotypes and omits some of them. The repertoire includes under 140,000 clones, roughly 82% of them detected once, and approximately 16% sits in the top ten. V shed 10 bases and J 4 bases; nucleotides not matched to a gene: 9. The CDR3 sequence is 13 residues long. The clonotype originates from a woman in her fifties or sixties with acute or convalescent COVID-19. The chain recombines TRBV12-3 or TRBV12-4 with TRBJ1-2; 7 bases are a match to TRBD1. Material: peripheral blood. The CDR3 nucleotides are TGTGCCACCTCGACAGGGATCGCCTATGGCTACACCTTC. Translating gives CATSTGIAYGYTF.